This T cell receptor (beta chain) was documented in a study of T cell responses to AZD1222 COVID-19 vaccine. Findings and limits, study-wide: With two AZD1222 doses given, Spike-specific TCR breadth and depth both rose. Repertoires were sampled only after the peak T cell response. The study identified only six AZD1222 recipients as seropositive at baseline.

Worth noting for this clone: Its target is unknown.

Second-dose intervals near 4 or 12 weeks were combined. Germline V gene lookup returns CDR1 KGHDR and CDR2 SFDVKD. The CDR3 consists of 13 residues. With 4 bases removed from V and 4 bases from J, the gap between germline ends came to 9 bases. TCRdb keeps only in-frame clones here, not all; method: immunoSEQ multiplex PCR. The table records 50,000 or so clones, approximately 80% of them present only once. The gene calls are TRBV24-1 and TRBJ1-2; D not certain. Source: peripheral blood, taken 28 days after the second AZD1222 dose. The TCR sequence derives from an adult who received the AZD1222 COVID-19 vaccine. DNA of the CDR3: TGTGCCACCAGTGAGGGAGGACGCTATGGCTACACCTTC. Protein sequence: CATSEGGRYGYTF.